The 29 T cell receptor beta chains below were found in one sample sequenced in a study of tumor-infiltrating lymphocytes in glioblastoma multiforme. Three nested ARM-PCR rounds with V-beta and C-beta primers built TCRB libraries. TCRdb re-called the multiplex PCR reads with MiXCR, one entry per CDR3 protein. This repertoire shows 13,000 or so distinct CDR3 sequences, approximately 70% found once; its top ten account for 29%. The sample taken for sequencing was brain tumor tissue. These receptors all come from a male donor with glioblastoma.

Worth noting for this clonotype: One end of the junction fails to match germline, which may point to a read error. V usage is TRBV10-3 and J usage is TRBJ2-2; D possibly uses TRBD1 or TRBD2 (5 bases each). CDR3 length equals 12 residues. Germline-derived CDR1 and CDR2 are ENHRY and SYGVKD. CDR3 nucleotides: TGTACCATCAGTGAGGACACCGGGAAGCTGTTTTTT. Protein sequence: CTISEDTGKLFF.

The chain uses TRBV11-2 and TRBJ2-7, with a tentative D call TRBD2 (5 bases). Per germline, CDR1 SGHAT and CDR2 FQNNGV. Trimming pared 5 bases from V and 8 bases from J, leaving 22 bases between. The CDR3 runs 15 residues. The CDR3 reads CASSLSSLALNKQYF. The CDR3 DNA reads as TGTGCCAGCAGCCTCTCTAGCCTAGCACTAAACAAGCAGTACTTC.

Concerning this clonotype: Here the CDR3 omits its conserved ending phenylalanine or tryptophan, so a read error is the likely source. CDR3 in amino acids: CGSTLYQGYEQYL. The CDR3 nucleotides are TGTGGCAGCACCCTGTATCAGGGGTACGAGCAGTACCTC. The rearrangement links TRBV11-1 to TRBJ2-7, with D perhaps matching TRBD1 (6 bases). CDR1 and CDR2 (germline): SGHAT, FQDESV (reference sequence). The CDR3 consists of 13 residues.

The V gene is TRBV12-3 or TRBV12-4, the J gene TRBJ2-5; D is perhaps TRBD2 (5 bases). The CDR3 is made up of 13 amino acids. CDR3 residues: CASRNEGQETQYF. The CDR3 DNA sequence: TGTGCAAGCCGTAATGAGGGACAAGAGACCCAGTACTTC.

This chain links TRBV4-1 with TRBJ2-7; the D gene is possibly TRBD2 (5 bases). Trimming cost V 0 bases and J 5 bases, with 14 bases left between them. This CDR3 spans 15 amino acids. The germline gives CDR1 MGHRA, CDR2 YSYEKL. This chain's CDR3 is CASSQEGRGRNEQYF. The CDR3, as DNA: TGCGCCAGCAGCCAAGAGGGCAGAGGGCGCAACGAGCAGTACTTC.

Points on this clonotype: One end of the junction fails to match germline, which may point to a read error. The chain recombines TRBV14 with TRBJ1-2, with D possibly TRBD1 on 6 matching bases. Germline V gene data show CDR1 as SGHDN and CDR2 as FVKESK. There are 12 residues in the CDR3. This chain's CDR3 is CASRDGGCGYTF. CDR3 sequence (DNA): TGTGCAAGCAGAGATGGGGGCTGTGGCTACACCTTC.

Notes on this clonotype: The conserved final phenylalanine or tryptophan is absent from the CDR3, which likely points to a read error. It is unclear where the CDR3 begins or ends on the DNA, so no DNA is shown, and the CDR3 is as TCRdb lists it. Here the CDR3 reads CASIQNIGEPFL. The J gene is TRBJ2-2, the V gene TRBV11-2. Germline V gene lookup returns CDR1 SGHAT and CDR2 FQNNGV. The CDR3 adds up to 12 amino acids, both ends counted.

The chain combines TRBV11-2 with TRBJ1-1; a weak D match, TRBD1 (6 bases). This CDR3 is built from 14 residues. Germline lookup yields CDR1 SGHAT and CDR2 FQNNGV. V lost 6 bases, J lost 10 bases, and 21 bases lay in between. CDR3 DNA: TGTGCCAGCAGTTACTACCCGTTTATAGGGGGAGCTTTCTTT. Residues: CASSYYPFIGGAFF. The complete variable domain, with remaining parts taken from reference TRBV11-2 and TRBJ1-1, reads EAGVAQSPRYKIIEKRQSVAFWCNPISGHATLYWYQQILGQGPKLLIQFQNNGVVDDSQLPKDRFSAERLKGVDSTLKIQPAKLEDSAVYLCASSYYPFIGGAFFGQGTRLTVV.

By sample share, this clonotype is medium-sized. The rearrangement uses TRBV20-1 and TRBJ1-3; TRBD1 agrees at 7 bases. The junction had 6 bases not matched to a gene; V was cut back by 5 bases and J by 2 bases. In germline, CDR1 is DFQATT, CDR2 SNEGSKA (reference sequence). The CDR3 spans 14 residues. CDR3 protein: CSALTGTTGNTIYF. CDR3 DNA: TGCAGTGCTCTGACAGGGACAACTGGAAACACCATATATTTT.

Concerning this clonotype: A junction end diverges from the germline sequence, so it may reflect a read error. The rearrangement links TRBV11-1 to TRBJ2-5; the match to TRBD2 covers 11 bases. The germline V gene has CDR1 SGHAT and CDR2 FQDESV (reference sequence). This CDR3 has 14 amino acids. CDR3 amino acids: CASSPGLAEETQYF. For the CDR3, the DNA is TGTGCCAGCAGCCCGGGACTAGCGGAAGAAACCCAGTACTTC.

This clonotype has only one observation. This chain connects TRBV11-2 to TRBJ2-1, with D hard to call. CDR1 SGHAT and CDR2 FQNNGV come from the germline V gene. The CDR3 runs 12 residues. With 2 bases removed from V and 16 bases from J, the gap between germline ends came to 15 bases. The CDR3 protein is CASSLTKTRIFF. The CDR3, as DNA: TGTGCCAGCAGCTTAACCAAGACTCGTATCTTCTTC.

V and J are TRBV13 and TRBJ1-1; no clear D. The length of the CDR3 is 13 residues. Trimming stripped 0 bases from V and 4 bases from J, with 6 bases between. Per germline, CDR1 PRHDT and CDR2 FYEKMQ (reference sequence). The CDR3 DNA follows: TGTGCCAGCAGCTTAGGGGAGGGCACTGAAGCTTTCTTT. As protein: CASSLGEGTEAFF.

This sequence joins TRBV20-1 and TRBJ2-5; 7 nucleotides line up with TRBD2. There are 14 residues in the CDR3. Trimming took 5 bases from V and 0 from J; bases not matched to a gene: 6. The germline CDR1 and CDR2 sequences are DFQATT and SNEGSKA (reference sequence). The CDR3 region is CSAVAGTNQETQYF. In DNA form, the CDR3 reads TGCAGTGCTGTAGCGGGTACAAACCAAGAGACCCAGTACTTC.

In this sample, this clonotype turned up a few times. The chain combines TRBV6-2 or TRBV6-3 with TRBJ2-1; D is unclear. Germline V gene lookup returns CDR1 MNHEY and CDR2 SVGEGT. The CDR3 is made up of 17 amino acids. The V gene lost 2 bases and the J gene lost 0 bases, with 14 bases spanning the gap. The CDR3 bases are TGTGCCAGCAGTTACCTAGGGATCGCGGACTCCTACAATGAGCAGTTCTTC. Its translation: CASSYLGIADSYNEQFF.

This clonotype was counted only a few times. At one boundary the junction diverges from the germline segment, which might be a read error. The chain employs TRBV20-1 and TRBJ2-3; D remains ambiguous. The CDR3 covers 11 residues. CDR1 DFQATT and CDR2 SNEGSKA come from the germline V gene (reference sequence). The CDR3 sequence is CSAILADAQYF. In nucleotides, the CDR3 is TGCAGTGCTATTTTAGCAGATGCGCAGTATTTT.

This sequence joins TRBV20-1 and TRBJ2-3; 10 bases fit TRBD2. Germline V gene lookup returns CDR1 DFQATT and CDR2 SNEGSKA (reference sequence). The CDR3 contains 15 residues. Trimming took 0 bases from V and 8 from J; bases not matched to a gene: 8. The CDR3 region is CSARDEERGGRTQYF. DNA of the CDR3: TGCAGTGCTAGAGATGAAGAGCGGGGGGGCCGTACGCAGTATTTT.

This clonotype was counted only a few times. The junction does not match germline at one end; this may be a read error. The gene calls are TRBV5-4 and TRBJ1-2, with D tentatively TRBD1 (5 bases). Germline V gene lookup returns CDR1 SGHNT and CDR2 YYREEE (reference sequence). This CDR3 has 13 residues. Here the CDR3 DNA reads TGTGCCAACAGCTTAGGAGGGGACTATGGCTACACCTTC. It specifies CANSLGGDYGYTF.

As for this clonotype: Lacking the conserved final phenylalanine or tryptophan, this CDR3 likely reflects a read error. The chain employs TRBV7-9 and TRBJ2-7; 12 bases are shared with TRBD1. CDR1 and CDR2 (germline): SEHNR, FQNEAQ (reference sequence). V lost 5 bases to trimming and J lost 0 bases; unmatched junction nucleotides: 11. This CDR3 region has 18 residues. The CDR3 DNA is TGTGCCAGCAGCGTACTCCCGGGACAGGGGGCGAACTCCTACGAGCAGTACCTC. Protein: CASSVLPGQGANSYEQYL.

As regards this clonotype: A junction end diverges from the germline sequence, so it may reflect a read error. The chain uses TRBV20-1 and TRBJ2-3; D is perhaps TRBD2 (6 bases). Germline V CDR1 and CDR2: DFQATT, SNEGSKA (reference sequence). The CDR3 consists of 15 residues. In DNA, the CDR3 is TGCAGTGCAAGCCGACTAGACACGAGCACAGGTACGCAGTATTTT. Translation gives CSASRLDTSTGTQYF.

The chain uses TRBV20-1 and TRBJ2-3; 10 bases are shared with TRBD1. CDR3 length: 15 amino acids. The germline CDR1 and CDR2 sequences are DFQATT and SNEGSKA (reference sequence). CDR3 region: CSDRIDRGRTDTQYF. CDR3 bases: TGCAGCGACAGGATCGACAGGGGGCGCACAGATACGCAGTATTTT.

This clonotype was picked up many times. This chain links TRBV7-9 with TRBJ1-2, with D hard to call. Looked up from germline, CDR1 is SEHNR and CDR2 is FQNEAQ (reference sequence). Trimming removed 2 bases from V and 2 bases from J, with 9 bases in between. CDR3 length: 14 residues. The chain's CDR3 is CASSLKIGNYGYTF. DNA of the CDR3: TGTGCCAGCAGCTTAAAAATCGGGAACTATGGCTACACCTTC.

Comment on this clonotype: This likely comes from a read error, as the CDR3 has no conserved phenylalanine or tryptophan at its end. The CDR3 sequence: CASSLHPAETGELFL. Written as DNA, the CDR3 is TGTGCCAGCAGCTTACATCCAGCGGAGACCGGGGAGCTGTTTTTA. The gene calls are TRBV11-3 and TRBJ2-2, with a possible D match to TRBD2 (5 bases). This CDR3 spans 15 amino acids. CDR1 and CDR2 from the germline V gene are SGHNT and YENEEA. Trimming pared 2 bases from V and 5 bases from J, leaving 12 bases between.

The chain is built from TRBV5-6 and TRBJ2-5; 7 positions match TRBD2. The CDR3 runs 15 residues. Germline V lookup: CDR1 SGHDT, CDR2 YYEEEE. Trimming removed 4 bases from V and 2 bases from J; junction bases left unmatched: 8. Here the CDR3 reads CASSLGGGAQETQYF. The DNA for the CDR3 is TGTGCCAGCAGCCTGGGGGGGGGAGCACAAGAGACCCAGTACTTC.

There are many counts of this clonotype. V and J are TRBV5-1 and TRBJ2-7; D is undetermined. Trimming shortened V by 0 bases and J by 6 bases, and 13 bases separated the two germline ends. CDR3 size: 14 residues. CDR1 is SGHRS and CDR2 is YFSETQ in the germline V gene. Here the CDR3 reads CASSLDGKPSEQYF. For the CDR3, the DNA is TGCGCCAGCAGCTTGGATGGGAAACCGAGCGAGCAGTACTTC.

Worth noting for this clonotype: Because the CDR3 is missing its conserved closing phenylalanine or tryptophan, this is likely a read error. The gene calls are TRBV7-9 and TRBJ2-7; a weak D match, TRBD1 (6 bases). The length of the CDR3 is 13 residues. V gave up 6 bases and J gave up 3 bases, with 12 bases separating them. Germline V CDR1 and CDR2: SEHNR, FQNEAQ (reference sequence). The CDR3: CASSRQVFYEQYL. CDR3 coding DNA: TGTGCCAGCAGTAGACAGGTCTTCTACGAGCAGTACTTA.

The gene calls are TRBV29-1 and TRBJ1-6, with 7 nucleotides matching TRBD1. Germline V gives CDR1 SQVTM, CDR2 ANQGSEA. Losses at the gene ends were 4 bases for V and 15 bases for J; bases not matched to a gene: 9. The CDR3 consists of 12 residues. CDR3 sequence reads: CSVAGTENHLHF. Written as DNA, the CDR3 is TGCAGCGTTGCAGGGACAGAGAATCACCTCCACTTT. Based on the CDR3 plus reference TRBV29-1 and TRBJ1-6, the full variable domain is SAVISQKPSRDICQRGTSLTIQCQVDSQVTMMFWYRQQPGQSLTLIATANQGSEATYESGFVIDKFPISRPNLTFSTLTVSNMSPEDSSIYLCSVAGTENHLHFGNGTRLTVT.

This rearrangement joins TRBV20-1 to TRBJ1-5; 7 bases align to TRBD1. This CDR3 has 17 residues. With V trimmed by 6 bases and J by 7 bases, 21 bases remained unmatched. The germline V gene has CDR1 DFQATT and CDR2 SNEGSKA (reference sequence). The DNA of the CDR3 is TGCAGTGCGAGCGGGACAGTCGAGAATTCCCTTCAGCAGCCCCAGCATTTT. The encoded protein is CSASGTVENSLQQPQHF.

V usage is TRBV12-5 and J usage is TRBJ2-1; D is undetermined. Germline V CDR1 and CDR2: LGHNT, FRNRAP. The CDR3 has 15 residues. Trimming removed 2 bases from V and 3 bases from J, with 11 bases in between. CDR3 amino acids: CASGLSHYRYNEQFF. Here the CDR3 DNA reads TGTGCTAGTGGTTTGAGTCATTACCGCTACAATGAGCAGTTCTTC. Looking up the rest from reference TRBV12-5 and TRBJ2-1 gives the full variable domain: DARVTQTPRHKVTEMGQEVTMRCQPILGHNTVFWYRQTMMQGLELLAYFRNRAPLDDSGMPKDRFSAEMPDATLATLKIQPSEPRDSAVYFCASGLSHYRYNEQFFGPGTRLTVL.

This clonotype was seen a handful of times. A much larger clone differs from this one at a single base, so this may be a read error. The genes are TRBV7-9 and TRBJ2-7; D is possibly TRBD2 (5 bases). In germline, CDR1 is SEHNR, CDR2 FQNEAQ (reference sequence). The CDR3 spans 17 residues. CDR3 region: CASSSSGTRTGTYDQYF. CDR3 DNA: TGTGCCAGCAGCTCCAGCGGCACCCGGACTGGTACCTACGATCAGTACTTC.